The clone carrying this TCR beta chain was counted at least ten times. Its cognate antigen is unknown. This sample stems from a study of human T cells and chemical hapten exposure. Across the whole study: All through the approximately 23-week study, the scalp of each patient received diphenylcyclopropenone doses weekly. Small differences in pooled library volume mainly drove the variation in TCR yields per sample.

The CDR3 spans 16 residues. Per germline, CDR1 KGHSH and CDR2 LQKENI. The ends lost 3 bases at V and 1 base at J; junction bases unmatched: 5. Study-level results: Having alopecia, donors may respond immunologically unlike healthy people.

TCRdb redid the calling of the RACE reads with MiXCR, one entry per CDR3 protein. Among about 400,000 distinct CDR3 sequences, 6% to 7% were seen once, and the ten largest hold around 6%. The time point is: patch test 2, 6 weeks after DPC sensitization. As for treatment: therapeutic diphenylcyclopropenone sensitization with weekly scalp DPC. The V and J genes are TRBV18 and TRBJ2-3; the match to TRBD1 covers 9 bases. The specimen comprised whole blood, sampled in connection with sensitization to the hapten diphenylcyclopropenone (DPC). The sequence came from a woman aged 18-29 years with alopecia areata. Some clones in this sample may be carry-over from other donors' samples. The chain's CDR3 is CASSPGTGKGTDTQYF. In nucleotides, the CDR3 is TGTGCCAGCTCACCGGGGACAGGGAAAGGCACAGATACGCAGTATTTT.